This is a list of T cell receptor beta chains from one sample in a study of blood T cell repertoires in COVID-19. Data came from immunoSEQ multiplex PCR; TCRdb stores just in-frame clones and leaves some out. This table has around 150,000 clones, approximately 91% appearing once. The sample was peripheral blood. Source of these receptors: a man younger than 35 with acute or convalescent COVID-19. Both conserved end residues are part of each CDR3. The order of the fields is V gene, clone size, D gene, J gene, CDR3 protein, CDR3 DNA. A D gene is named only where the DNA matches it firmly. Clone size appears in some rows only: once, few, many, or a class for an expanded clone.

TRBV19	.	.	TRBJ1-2	CASSIQGGDGYTF	TGTGCCAGTAGTATACAGGGAGGGGATGGCTACACCTTC
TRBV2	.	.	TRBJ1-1	CASSLGAGTEAFF	TGTGCCAGCAGCCTAGGGGCAGGGACTGAAGCTTTCTTT
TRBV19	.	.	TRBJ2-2	CASSIAAGTGELFF	TGTGCCAGTAGTATAGCGGCAGGCACCGGGGAGCTGTTTTTT
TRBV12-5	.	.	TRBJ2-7	CASGSTGPRDEQYF	TGTGCTAGTGGTTCGACAGGCCCTCGGGACGAGCAGTACTTC
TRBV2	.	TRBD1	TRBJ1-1	CASSDRAVTEAFF	TGTGCCAGCAGCGACAGGGCGGTCACTGAAGCTTTCTTT
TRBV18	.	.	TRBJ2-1	CASSPLGSEQFF	TGTGCCAGCTCACCACTGGGGAGTGAGCAGTTCTTC
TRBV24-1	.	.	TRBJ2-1	CALRGTSMFSYNEQFF	TGTGCCTTGAGGGGGACGAGCATGTTCTCCTACAATGAGCAGTTCTTC
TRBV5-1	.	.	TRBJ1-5	CASSPDRNQPQHF	TGCGCCAGCAGCCCGGACAGAAATCAGCCCCAGCATTTT
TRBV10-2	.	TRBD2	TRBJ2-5	CASSNLAGGPQKSQYF	TGCGCCAGCAGTAACTTGGCGGGAGGGCCACAAAAATCCCAGTACTTC
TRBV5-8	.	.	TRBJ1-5	CASSPRTGNQPQHF	TGTGCCAGCAGCCCTCGGACGGGGAATCAGCCCCAGCATTTT
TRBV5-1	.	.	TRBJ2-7	CASSRRDNYEQYF	TGCGCCAGCAGCCGTAGGGACAACTACGAGCAGTACTTC
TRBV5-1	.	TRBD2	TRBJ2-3	CASSLGSSGNTQYF	TGCGCCAGCAGCTTGGGCTCTAGCGGTAATACGCAGTATTTT
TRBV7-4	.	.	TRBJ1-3	CASSLSQGPGNTIYF	TGTGCCAGCAGCTTGTCACAGGGACCTGGAAACACCATATATTTT
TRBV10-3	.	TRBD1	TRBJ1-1	CAISDFQGALGNTEAFF	TGTGCCATCAGTGATTTCCAGGGGGCGCTTGGGAACACTGAAGCTTTCTTT
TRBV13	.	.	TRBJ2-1	CASSLEQAAGEQFF	TGTGCCAGCAGCTTAGAACAGGCGGCTGGTGAGCAGTTCTTC
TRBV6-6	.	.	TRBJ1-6	CASTKGGVYNSPLHF	TGTGCCAGCACCAAGGGGGGGGTGTATAATTCACCCCTCCACTTT
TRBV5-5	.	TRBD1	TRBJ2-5	CASSLLQGADPETQYF	TGTGCCAGCAGCTTACTACAGGGGGCTGATCCAGAGACCCAGTACTTC
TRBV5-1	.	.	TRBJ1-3	CASSLNSGSGNTIYF	TGCGCCAGCAGCTTGAACAGTGGCTCTGGAAACACCATATATTTT
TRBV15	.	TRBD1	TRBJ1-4	CATSRDLVGQGVLGEKLFF	TGTGCCACCAGCAGAGACCTAGTGGGACAGGGGGTTCTAGGGGAAAAACTGTTTTTT
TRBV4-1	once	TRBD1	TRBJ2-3	CASSQTGTGVTDTQYF	TGCGCCAGCAGCCAGACCGGGACAGGGGTCACAGATACGCAGTATTTT
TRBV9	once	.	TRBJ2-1	CASSPLGGSSYNEQFF	TGTGCCAGCAGCCCCCTAGGGGGAAGCTCCTACAATGAGCAGTTCTTC
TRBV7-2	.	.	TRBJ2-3	CASSPQSGTDTQYF	TGTGCCAGCAGCCCCCAGAGCGGCACAGATACGCAGTATTTT
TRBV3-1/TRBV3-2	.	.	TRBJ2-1	CASSQVGDEQFF	TGTGCCAGCAGCCAAGTCGGAGATGAGCAGTTCTTC
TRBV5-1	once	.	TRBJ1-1	CASSLNRPGFLNTEAFF	TGCGCCAGCAGCTTGAATAGGCCAGGATTTCTGAACACTGAAGCTTTCTTT
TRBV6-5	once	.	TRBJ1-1	CASSYSGPRGITEAFF	TGTGCCAGCAGTTACTCCGGACCGAGGGGGATCACTGAAGCTTTCTTT
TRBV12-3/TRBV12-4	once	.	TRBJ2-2	CASSLLEGGELFF	TGTGCCAGCAGCCTCCTCGAGGGCGGGGAGCTGTTTTTT
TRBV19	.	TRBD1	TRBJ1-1	CASKRGQSGTEAFF	TGTGCCAGTAAAAGGGGGCAAAGTGGGACTGAAGCTTTCTTT
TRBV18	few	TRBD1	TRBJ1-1	CASSQGTGGLNTEAFF	TGTGCCAGCTCACAAGGGACAGGGGGACTGAACACTGAAGCTTTCTTT
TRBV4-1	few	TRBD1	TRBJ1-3	CASSQAGGSTSGNTIYF	TGCGCCAGCAGCCAAGCAGGGGGCTCAACTTCTGGAAACACCATATATTTT
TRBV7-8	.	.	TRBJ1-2	CASSLASTGSGGYTF	TGTGCCAGCAGCTTAGCGTCAACAGGGTCCGGAGGCTACACCTTC
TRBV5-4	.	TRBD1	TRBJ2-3	CASSLGTGGTDTQYF	TGTGCCAGCAGCCTAGGGACAGGGGGCACAGATACGCAGTATTTT
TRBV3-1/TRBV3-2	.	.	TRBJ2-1	CASSQEGSRQFF	TGTGCCAGCAGCCAAGAGGGCAGTCGGCAGTTCTTC
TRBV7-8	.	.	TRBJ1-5	CASSLAAGRDQPQHF	TGTGCCAGCAGCTTAGCCGCGGGACGGGATCAGCCCCAGCATTTT
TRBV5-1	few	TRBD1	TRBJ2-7	CASRGTGYTPYEQYF	TGCGCCAGCAGGGGGACAGGTTATACTCCCTACGAGCAGTACTTC
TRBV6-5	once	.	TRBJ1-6	CASSYRGAPGPPLHF	TGTGCCAGCAGTTACCGGGGGGCCCCCGGGCCACCCCTCCACTTT
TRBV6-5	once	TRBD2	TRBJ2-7	CASSYWGGREQYF	TGTGCCAGCAGTTACTGGGGAGGGCGCGAGCAGTACTTC
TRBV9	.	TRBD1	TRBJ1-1	CASSGRDRGPRLTEAFF	TGTGCCAGCAGCGGCCGGGACAGGGGACCTAGGTTGACTGAAGCTTTCTTT
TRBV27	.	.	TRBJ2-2	CASQGLGNTGELFF	TGTGCCAGCCAGGGACTGGGGAACACCGGGGAGCTGTTTTTT
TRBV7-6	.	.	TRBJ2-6	CASSRGTAYSGANVLTF	TGTGCCAGCAGCAGGGGGACGGCTTACTCTGGGGCCAACGTCCTGACTTTC
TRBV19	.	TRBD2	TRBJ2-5	CASSIGVGGPPRETQYF	TGTGCCAGTAGTATAGGGGTGGGAGGGCCCCCAAGAGAGACCCAGTACTTC
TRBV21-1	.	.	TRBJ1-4	CASSKEEAGGEKLFF	TGTGCCAGCAGCAAAGAGGAGGCAGGGGGCGAAAAACTGTTTTTT
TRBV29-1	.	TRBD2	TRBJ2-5	CSVETSGRKTQYF	TGCAGCGTTGAAACTAGCGGGAGGAAGACCCAGTACTTC
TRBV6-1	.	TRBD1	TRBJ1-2	CASSWDRGFYGYTF	TGTGCCAGCAGTTGGGACAGGGGTTTCTATGGCTACACCTTC
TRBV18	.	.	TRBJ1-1	CASSPGVSDGEAFF	TGTGCCAGCTCCCCCGGGGTTTCAGATGGTGAAGCTTTCTTT
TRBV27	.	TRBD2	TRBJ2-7	CATLIPRRGGGYEQYF	TGTGCCACCCTAATCCCCAGGCGGGGGGGCGGGTACGAGCAGTACTTC